This TCR beta chain is from a study of T-cell memory formation after mild COVID-19. TCRdb analysed the 5' RACE reads with MiXCR anew, one entry per CDR3 protein. The top ten clones hold approximately 3% of a sample with some 210,000 distinct CDR3 sequences, more than 9% of them seen once. This CDR3 has 14 amino acids. V lost 4 bases to trimming and J lost 1 base, with 14 bases between them. Germline CDR1 DFQATT, CDR2 SNEGSKA (reference sequence). The J gene is TRBJ2-7, the V gene TRBV20-1; D unclear. Specimen: PBMCs or a T cell subset sorted from them (not recorded which). The clonotype originates from a young man who had mild COVID-19 (a few samples of this study predate the infection). Cell type and time point are not known. The CDR3 here is CSAIDPGPSYEQYF. In DNA, the CDR3 is TGCAGTGCTATAGACCCCGGTCCTTCCTACGAGCAGTACTTC.